Listed below are T cell receptor beta chains from one sample, sequenced in a study of blood T cell repertoires in COVID-19. Clones were read by immunoSEQ multiplex PCR, and TCRdb kept only the in-frame ones, dropping some. The sample holds 45,000 to 50,000 clones, about 90% seen once. Source material: peripheral blood. The source is a human donor in a cohort sampled during active COVID-19. The CDR3 runs from the conserved cysteine through the conserved F or W. The D gene is left open where the match is weak. Clone size is not always given. Where it is, it says once, few, many or a class for expanded clones.

>TRBV7-2|-|TRBJ2-5|TRBD2
CASSLTSGGPGETQYF
TGTGCCAGCAGCTTAACTAGCGGGGGGCCAGGAGAGACCCAGTACTTC
>TRBV7-9|-|TRBJ2-3|-
CASSSSGTDTQYF
TGTGCCAGCAGCAGTAGTGGCACAGATACGCAGTATTTT
>TRBV27|-|TRBJ2-2|-
CASRTDSSNTGELFF
TGTGCCAGCAGGACCGACAGCTCCAACACCGGGGAGCTGTTTTTT
>TRBV11-2|-|TRBJ2-7|-
CASSLVGEIYYEQYF
TGTGCCAGCAGCTTAGTAGGGGAAATTTACTACGAGCAGTACTTC
>TRBV19|-|TRBJ1-5|-
CASSDSGVNNQPQHF
TGTGCCAGTAGTGATTCAGGGGTGAACAATCAGCCCCAGCATTTT
>TRBV13|once|TRBJ2-1|TRBD2
CASSFFHGGAGYEQFF
TGTGCCAGCAGCTTTTTTCACGGGGGGGCTGGGTATGAGCAGTTCTTC
>TRBV7-8|-|TRBJ1-5|-
CASSLAGGSNQPQHF
TGTGCCAGCAGCTTAGCGGGGGGGAGCAATCAGCCCCAGCATTTT
>TRBV2|-|TRBJ2-5|-
CASSGTGDQDQYF
TGTGCCAGCAGCGGAACGGGGGACCAGGACCAGTACTTC
>TRBV27|-|TRBJ1-1|-
CASSLTGRNTEAFF
TGTGCCAGCAGTTTAACAGGGAGGAACACTGAAGCTTTCTTT
>TRBV12-3/TRBV12-4|-|TRBJ1-2|-
CASSNSNYGYTF
TGTGCCAGCAGTAACAGTAACTATGGCTACACCTTC
>TRBV6-5|-|TRBJ2-7|TRBD2
CASFKGGGAYEQYF
TGTGCCAGCTTCAAGGGCGGGGGGGCCTACGAGCAGTACTTC
>TRBV18|once|TRBJ2-3|-
CASSPIHEEAQYF
TGTGCCAGCTCACCAATCCACGAAGAGGCGCAGTATTTT
>TRBV7-9|-|TRBJ1-1|-
CASSLQGNTEAFF
TGTGCCAGCAGCTTACAGGGGAACACTGAAGCTTTCTTT